These T cell receptor beta chains were read from a single sample in a study of CD8+ T cells in alopecia areata. The assay was immunoSEQ multiplex PCR, and TCRdb's table has in-frame clones only and misses some. The data contain about 120,000 clones, around 58% of them singletons. Sample: CD8+ T cells sorted from blood, taken at week 4, from a patient treated with tofacitinib. The source is a human donor with alopecia areata. Each CDR3 is given with its conserved first and last residue. The D gene is left open where the match is weak. Rows may omit the clone size; those that give it use once, few, many or a size class.

D gene | J gene | clone size | V gene | CDR3 DNA | CDR3 protein
. | TRBJ1-1 | few | TRBV5-6 | TGTGCCAGCAGCGTACAGCAGAACACTGAAGCTTTCTTT | CASSVQQNTEAFF
. | TRBJ1-2 | few | TRBV7-9 | TGTGCCAGCAGCTTGGGGGGGCCCCCTGCGGGCTACACCTTC | CASSLGGPPAGYTF
TRBD1 | TRBJ2-7 | . | TRBV30 | TGTGCCTGGTCCGGGACAGGCCCCTACGAGCAGTACTTC | CAWSGTGPYEQYF
. | TRBJ2-7 | . | TRBV28 | TGTGCCAGCAGTTTACGGGTGAGCTCCTACGAGCAGTACTTC | CASSLRVSSYEQYF
. | TRBJ2-7 | . | TRBV29-1 | TGCAGCGTTGGTGGGCTAGCGAGCTCCTACGAGCAGTACTTC | CSVGGLASSYEQYF
. | TRBJ2-4 | few | TRBV29-1 | TGCAGCGCCCCCGGAGAAGGGATAGATTTAGCCAAAAACATTCAGTACTTC | CSAPGEGIDLAKNIQYF
. | TRBJ2-7 | . | TRBV30 | TGTGCCTGGAGTGTATTCCCCTACGAGCAGTACTTC | CAWSVFPYEQYF
TRBD2 | TRBJ2-1 | few | TRBV5-1 | TGCGCCAGCAGGCCTAGCGGGCTTTACAATGAGCAGTTCTTC | CASRPSGLYNEQFF
. | TRBJ2-3 | . | TRBV13 | TGTGCCAGCAGCTTAGCGCGGGTACCCCCAGATACGCAGTATTTT | CASSLARVPPDTQYF
. | TRBJ1-6 | . | TRBV27 | TGTGCCAGCAGTGAATCCATTAATTCACCCCTCCACTTT | CASSESINSPLHF
. | TRBJ1-6 | . | TRBV2 | TGTGCCACCCACCGGGACAATAATTCACCCCTCCACTTT | CATHRDNNSPLHF
. | TRBJ1-5 | . | TRBV30 | TGTGCCTGGAGTCAGACTGGGGGGCATCAGCCCCAGCATTTT | CAWSQTGGHQPQHF
. | TRBJ2-1 | . | TRBV30 | TGTGCCTGGAGTGTTGGCAATGAGCAGTTCTTC | CAWSVGNEQFF
. | TRBJ1-6 | . | TRBV13 | TGTGCCAGCAGCTTAGGCACAAGCTGGACTGGGAATTCACCCCTCCACTTT | CASSLGTSWTGNSPLHF
. | TRBJ1-1 | . | TRBV27 | TGCCCCACCGGCAGGAACACTGAAGCTTTCTTT | CPTGRNTEAFF
. | TRBJ1-1 | . | TRBV6-4 | TGTGCCAGCAGTGACTCCCGGAACACTGAAGCTTTCTTT | CASSDSRNTEAFF
TRBD1 | TRBJ2-3 | few | TRBV5-6 | TGTGCCAGCAGCCTGGGACAGGGGGCAACAGATACGCAGTATTTT | CASSLGQGATDTQYF
. | TRBJ1-5 | . | TRBV4-1 | TGCGCCAGCAGCCAGCGATGGGGGGCTAGCAATCAGCCCCAGCATTTT | CASSQRWGASNQPQHF
TRBD2 | TRBJ2-1 | . | TRBV7-2 | TGTGCCAGCAGCCATGCTAGCGGGGCCTACAATGAGCAGTTCTTC | CASSHASGAYNEQFF
TRBD1 | TRBJ1-5 | . | TRBV7-9 | TGTGCCAGCAGCTTGGGACAGGGCGTAGAGCCCCAGCATTTT | CASSLGQGVEPQHF
TRBD1 | TRBJ2-3 | . | TRBV27 | TGTGCCAGCAGTTGGGGACAGAACACAGATACGCAGTATTTT | CASSWGQNTDTQYF
. | TRBJ2-1 | . | TRBV30 | TGTGCCTGGAGGCGGGACAGCTCCCCATACAATGAGCAGTTCTTC | CAWRRDSSPYNEQFF
. | TRBJ2-3 | few | TRBV5-1 | TGCGCCAGCAGCTTGGCCGAGAGGTATACGCAGTATTTT | CASSLAERYTQYF
. | TRBJ1-3 | . | TRBV29-1 | TGCAGCGTTCTCACAGAAAACTCTGGAAACACCATATGTTTT | CSVLTENSGNTICF
. | TRBJ2-7 | . | TRBV4-1 | TGCGCCAGCAGCCAGTTAGGGGGGGAGTACGAGCAGTACTTC | CASSQLGGEYEQYF
. | TRBJ1-2 | . | TRBV30 | TGTGCCTCCCTCGGCGGGGGGTCCTACACCTTC | CASLGGGSYTF
. | TRBJ2-3 | . | TRBV7-2 | TGTGCCAGCAGCTTAGTAGGAAGGCCAGATACGCAGTATTTT | CASSLVGRPDTQYF
. | TRBJ2-7 | . | TRBV7-9 | TGTGCCAGCAGCTTTCCGACCGCCTACGAGCAGTACTTC | CASSFPTAYEQYF
. | TRBJ1-2 | . | TRBV27 | TGTGCCAGCAGTTCAGTGCGGGGATACTATGGCTACACCTTC | CASSSVRGYYGYTF
. | TRBJ2-1 | many | TRBV7-2 | TGTGCCAGCAGCTTTGACTGGTACAATGAGCAGTTCTTC | CASSFDWYNEQFF
. | TRBJ2-7 | few | TRBV25-1 | TGTGCCAGCAGTAGAGGAGTCTACGAGCAGTACTTC | CASSRGVYEQYF
. | TRBJ2-6 | few | TRBV7-9 | TGTGCCAGCTCGGACACGACTGGGGCCAACGTCCTGACTTTC | CASSDTTGANVLTF
. | TRBJ2-3 | . | TRBV29-1 | TGCAGCGTTGAAAGGCCCCGAGGGCAGTATTTT | CSVERPRGQYF
TRBD2 | TRBJ2-7 | . | TRBV5-4 | TGTGCCAGCAGCTACATAGCGGGGGGAGTCTACGAGCAGTACTTC | CASSYIAGGVYEQYF
. | TRBJ2-1 | few | TRBV29-1 | TGCAGCGTTGATTGTGTAGTGACCCTTGTCAATGAGCAGTTCTTC | CSVDCVVTLVNEQFF
. | TRBJ2-5 | . | TRBV30 | TGTGCCTGGAGTGTAGGGATCCAGTACTTC | CAWSVGIQYF
TRBD1 | TRBJ2-7 | . | TRBV30 | TGTGCCTGGACGACAGGGTCCGAGCAGTACTTC | CAWTTGSEQYF
. | TRBJ2-5 | . | TRBV25-1 | TGTGCCAGCAGTGACCCCCCGTACTTC | CASSDPPYF
. | TRBJ1-2 | . | TRBV6-5 | TGTGCCAGCAGTCTCAACACGGAGCACTATGGCTACACCTTC | CASSLNTEHYGYTF
TRBD2 | TRBJ2-3 | few | TRBV9 | TGTGCCAGCAGCGCTAGCGGGGGCGGGGATACGCAGTATTTT | CASSASGGGDTQYF
TRBD1 | TRBJ2-3 | . | TRBV29-1 | TGCAGCGTTGGGGGACAGGGGCCCACAGATACGCAGTATTTT | CSVGGQGPTDTQYF
. | TRBJ1-1 | once | TRBV30 | TGTGCCTGGAGTACGGGGGCAAGCCCTGAAGCTTTCTTT | CAWSTGASPEAFF
. | TRBJ2-3 | . | TRBV6-5 | TGTGCCAGCAGTTATGGGCCCTCGGATACGCAGTATTTT | CASSYGPSDTQYF
. | TRBJ2-3 | . | TRBV7-9 | TGTGCCAGCAGCTTAGCTGTGGATACGCAGTATTTT | CASSLAVDTQYF
. | TRBJ1-5 | . | TRBV4-1 | TGCGCCAGCAGCCAAGATCACGGTCCAGGAGGCAATCAGCCCCAGCATTTT | CASSQDHGPGGNQPQHF
. | TRBJ2-1 | . | TRBV5-4 | TGTGCCAGCAGCCCGGGACCCAGTGAGCAGTTCTTC | CASSPGPSEQFF
. | TRBJ2-2 | few | TRBV29-1 | TGCAGCGTTAGTGGTGTCGCAGGTTGGACCGGGGAGCTGTTTTTT | CSVSGVAGWTGELFF
TRBD1 | TRBJ2-1 | few | TRBV13 | TGTGCCAGCGGGGACAGGGCATACAATGAGCAGTTCTTC | CASGDRAYNEQFF
TRBD1 | TRBJ1-2 | . | TRBV30 | TGTGCCTGGGACAGGGATGACTATGGCTACACCTTC | CAWDRDDYGYTF
. | TRBJ2-1 | few | TRBV2 | TGTGCCAGCACTTCCGCGTACAGCAATGAGCAGTTCTTC | CASTSAYSNEQFF
. | TRBJ2-1 | . | TRBV30 | TGTGCCTGGATTGGCTTCGGGACATCCTCCTACAATGAGCAGTTCTTC | CAWIGFGTSSYNEQFF
. | TRBJ2-5 | . | TRBV9 | TGTGCCAGCAGCGTACGTCCTAGCGTAGGCGAGGAGACCCAGTACTTC | CASSVRPSVGEETQYF
. | TRBJ1-3 | once | TRBV30 | TGTGCCTGGTGGACAGTCTCTGGAAACACCATATATTTT | CAWWTVSGNTIYF